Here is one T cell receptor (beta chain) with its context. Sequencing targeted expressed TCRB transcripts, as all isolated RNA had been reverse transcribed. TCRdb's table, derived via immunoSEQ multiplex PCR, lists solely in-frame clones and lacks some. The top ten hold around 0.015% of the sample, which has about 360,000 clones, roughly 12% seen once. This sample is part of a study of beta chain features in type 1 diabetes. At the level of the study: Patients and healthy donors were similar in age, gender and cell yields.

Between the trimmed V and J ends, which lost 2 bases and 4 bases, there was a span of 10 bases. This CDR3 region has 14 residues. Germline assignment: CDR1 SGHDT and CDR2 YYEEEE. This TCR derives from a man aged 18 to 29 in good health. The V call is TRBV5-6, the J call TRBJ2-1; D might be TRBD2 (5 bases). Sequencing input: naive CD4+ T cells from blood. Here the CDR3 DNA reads TGTGCCAGCAGCTTCCTAGAGGGTTACAATGAGCAGTTCTTC. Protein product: CASSFLEGYNEQFF.